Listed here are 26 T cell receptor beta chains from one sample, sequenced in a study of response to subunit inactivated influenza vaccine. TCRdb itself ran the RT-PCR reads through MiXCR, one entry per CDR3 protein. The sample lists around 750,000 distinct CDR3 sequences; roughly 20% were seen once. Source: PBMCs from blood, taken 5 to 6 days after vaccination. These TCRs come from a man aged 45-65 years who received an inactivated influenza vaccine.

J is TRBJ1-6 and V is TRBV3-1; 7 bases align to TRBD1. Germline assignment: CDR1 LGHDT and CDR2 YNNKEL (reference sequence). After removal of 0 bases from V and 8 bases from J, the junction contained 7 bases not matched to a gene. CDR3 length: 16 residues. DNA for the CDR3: TGTGCCAGCAGCCAAGATATGCCAGGGGGAGATTCACCCCTCCACTTT. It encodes CASSQDMPGGDSPLHF.

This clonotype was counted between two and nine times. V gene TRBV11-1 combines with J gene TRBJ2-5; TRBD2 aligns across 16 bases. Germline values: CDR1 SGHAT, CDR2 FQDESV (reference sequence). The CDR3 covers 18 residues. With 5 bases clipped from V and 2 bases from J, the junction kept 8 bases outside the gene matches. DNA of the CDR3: TGTGCCAGCAGCGAAGGGACTAGCGGGAGGGTGAGGCAAGAGACCCAGTACTTC. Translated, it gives CASSEGTSGRVRQETQYF.

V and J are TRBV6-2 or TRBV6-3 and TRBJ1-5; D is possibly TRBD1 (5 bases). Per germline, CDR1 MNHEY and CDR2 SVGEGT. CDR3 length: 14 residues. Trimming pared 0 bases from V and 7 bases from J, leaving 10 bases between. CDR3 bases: TGTGCCAGCAGTTACTCGGGGGTTGGACAGCCCCAGCATTTT. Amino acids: CASSYSGVGQPQHF.

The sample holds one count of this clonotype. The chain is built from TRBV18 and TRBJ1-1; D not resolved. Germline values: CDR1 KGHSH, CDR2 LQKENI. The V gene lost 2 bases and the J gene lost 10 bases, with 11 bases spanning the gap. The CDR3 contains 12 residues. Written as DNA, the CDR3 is TGTGCCAGCTCACCAGGTAGGACCGGAGCTTTCTTT. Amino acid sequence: CASSPGRTGAFF.

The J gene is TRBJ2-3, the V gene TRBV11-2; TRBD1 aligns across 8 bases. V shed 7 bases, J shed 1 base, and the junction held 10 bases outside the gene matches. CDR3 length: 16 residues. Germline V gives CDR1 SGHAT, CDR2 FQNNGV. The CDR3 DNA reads TGTGCCAGCACCACCTGGACAGGGATGGGCACAGATACGCAGTATTTT. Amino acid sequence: CASTTWTGMGTDTQYF.

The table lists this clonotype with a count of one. The CDR3 coding sequence is TGTGCCAGCAGTTTAGGGACTAGCGGGAGATTCTACGAGCAGTACTTC. Amino acid sequence: CASSLGTSGRFYEQYF. The V gene is TRBV27, the J gene TRBJ2-7; 14 bases agree with TRBD2. V gave up 2 bases and J gave up 3 bases; unmatched junction bases: 3. The V gene's germline CDR1 is MNHEY and CDR2 SMNVEV (reference sequence). The CDR3 is made up of 16 amino acids.

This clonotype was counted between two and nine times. This chain's CDR3 is CASSLIAVLYEQYF. The CDR3, as DNA: TGTGCCAGCAGTTTGATAGCGGTACTCTACGAGCAGTACTTC. J is TRBJ2-7 and V is TRBV12-3 or TRBV12-4; D is perhaps TRBD2 (6 bases). The V gene lost 3 bases and the J gene lost 3 bases, with 12 bases spanning the gap. The CDR3 is 14 amino acids.

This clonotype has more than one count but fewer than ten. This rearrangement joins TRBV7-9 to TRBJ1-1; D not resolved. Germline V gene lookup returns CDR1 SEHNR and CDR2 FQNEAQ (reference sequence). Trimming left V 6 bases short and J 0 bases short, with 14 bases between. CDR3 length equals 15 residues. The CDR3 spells CASRDRLEVNTEAFF. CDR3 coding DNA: TGTGCCAGCAGAGATAGACTGGAGGTGAACACTGAAGCTTTCTTT.

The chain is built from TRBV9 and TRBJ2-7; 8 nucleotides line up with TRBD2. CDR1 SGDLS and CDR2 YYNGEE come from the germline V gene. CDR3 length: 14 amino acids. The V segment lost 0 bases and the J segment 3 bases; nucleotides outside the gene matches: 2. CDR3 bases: TGTGCCAGCAGCGTAGCTACTAGCGGCTACGAGCAGTACTTC. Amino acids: CASSVATSGYEQYF.

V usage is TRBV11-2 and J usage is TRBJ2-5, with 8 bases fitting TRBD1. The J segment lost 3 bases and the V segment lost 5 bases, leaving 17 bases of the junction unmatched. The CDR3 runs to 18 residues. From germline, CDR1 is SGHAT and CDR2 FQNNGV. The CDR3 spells CASSPLPRGPYQKETQYF. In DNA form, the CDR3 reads TGTGCCAGCAGCCCATTACCCAGGGGGCCCTACCAAAAAGAGACCCAGTACTTC.

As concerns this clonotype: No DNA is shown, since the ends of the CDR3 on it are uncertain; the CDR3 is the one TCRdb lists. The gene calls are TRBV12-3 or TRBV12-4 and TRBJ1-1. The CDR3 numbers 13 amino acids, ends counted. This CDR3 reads CASSLVMGTEAFF.

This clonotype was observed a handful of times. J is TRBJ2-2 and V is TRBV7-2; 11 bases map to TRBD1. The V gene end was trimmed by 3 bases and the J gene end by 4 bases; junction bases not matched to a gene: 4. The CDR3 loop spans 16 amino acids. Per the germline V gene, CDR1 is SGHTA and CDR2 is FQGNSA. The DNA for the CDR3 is TGTGCCAGCAGCTTCCGGGGGACAGGGGGCACCGGGGAGCTGTTTTTT. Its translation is CASSFRGTGGTGELFF.

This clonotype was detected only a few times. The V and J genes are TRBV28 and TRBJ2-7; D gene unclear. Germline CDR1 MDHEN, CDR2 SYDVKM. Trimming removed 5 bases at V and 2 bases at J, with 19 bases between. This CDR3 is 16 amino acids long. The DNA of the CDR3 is TGTGCCAGCAGTCCCCTTGGTGTTCGTAGGCCCTACGAGCAGTACTTC. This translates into CASSPLGVRRPYEQYF.

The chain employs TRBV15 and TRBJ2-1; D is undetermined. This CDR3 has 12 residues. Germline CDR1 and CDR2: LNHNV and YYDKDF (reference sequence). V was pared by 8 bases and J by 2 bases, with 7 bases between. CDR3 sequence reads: CATSGAYNEQFF. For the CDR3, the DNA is TGTGCCACCTCAGGAGCCTACAATGAGCAGTTCTTC. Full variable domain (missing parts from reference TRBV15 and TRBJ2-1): DAMVIQNPRYQVTQFGKPVTLSCSQTLNHNVMYWYQQKSSQAPKLLFHYYDKDFNNEADTPDNFQSRRPNTSFCFLDIRSPGLGDTAMYLCATSGAYNEQFFGPGTRLTVL.

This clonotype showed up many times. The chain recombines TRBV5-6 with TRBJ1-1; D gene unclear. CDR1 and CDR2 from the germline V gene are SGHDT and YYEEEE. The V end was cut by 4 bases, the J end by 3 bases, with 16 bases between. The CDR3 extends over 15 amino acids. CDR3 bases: TGTGCCAGCAGCCCCTGGACGGGAGAGTACACTGAAGCTTTCTTT. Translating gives CASSPWTGEYTEAFF.

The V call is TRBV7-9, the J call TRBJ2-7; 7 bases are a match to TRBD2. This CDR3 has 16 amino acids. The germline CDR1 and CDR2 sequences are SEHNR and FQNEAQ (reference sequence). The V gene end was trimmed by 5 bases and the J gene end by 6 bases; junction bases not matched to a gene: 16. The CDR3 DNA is TGTGCCAGCAGCACCTATTCTAGCGGACGGCTTGCCGAGCAGTACTTC. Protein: CASSTYSSGRLAEQYF.

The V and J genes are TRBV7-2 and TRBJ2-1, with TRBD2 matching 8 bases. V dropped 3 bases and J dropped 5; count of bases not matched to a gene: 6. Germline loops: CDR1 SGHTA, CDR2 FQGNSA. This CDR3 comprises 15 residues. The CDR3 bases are TGTGCCAGCAGCTTCCATAGCGGGGCCCACAATGAGCAGTTCTTC. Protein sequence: CASSFHSGAHNEQFF. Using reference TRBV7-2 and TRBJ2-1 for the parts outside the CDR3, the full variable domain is GAGVSQSPSNKVTEKGKDVELRCDPISGHTALYWYRQSLGQGLEFLIYFQGNSAPDKSGLPSDRFSAERTGGSVSTLTIQRTQQEDSAVYLCASSFHSGAHNEQFFGPGTRLTVL.

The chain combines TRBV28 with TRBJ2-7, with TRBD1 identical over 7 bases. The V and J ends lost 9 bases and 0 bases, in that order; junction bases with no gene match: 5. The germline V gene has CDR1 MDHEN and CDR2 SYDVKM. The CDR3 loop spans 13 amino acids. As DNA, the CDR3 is TGTGCCAGTCGGGACAGCCCCTCCTACGAGCAGTACTTC. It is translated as CASRDSPSYEQYF.

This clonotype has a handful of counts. This CDR3 is CASRTQGAVDTEAFF. The CDR3, as DNA: TGTGCCAGCAGGACACAGGGGGCGGTGGACACTGAAGCTTTCTTT. This rearrangement joins TRBV12-3 or TRBV12-4 to TRBJ1-1; 9 nucleotides align to TRBD1. This CDR3 spans 15 amino acids. V dropped 6 bases and J dropped 3; count of bases not matched to a gene: 8.

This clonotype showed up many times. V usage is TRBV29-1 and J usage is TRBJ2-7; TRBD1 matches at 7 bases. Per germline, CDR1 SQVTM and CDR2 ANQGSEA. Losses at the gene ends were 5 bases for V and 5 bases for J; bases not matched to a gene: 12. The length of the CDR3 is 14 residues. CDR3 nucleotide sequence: TGCAGCGTTATAAATAGGGACAGTAGCAACGAGCAGTACTTC. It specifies CSVINRDSSNEQYF.

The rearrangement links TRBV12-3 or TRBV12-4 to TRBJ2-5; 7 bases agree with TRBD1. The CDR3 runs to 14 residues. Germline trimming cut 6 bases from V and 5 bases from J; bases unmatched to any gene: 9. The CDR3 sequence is CASSTDRAPETQYF. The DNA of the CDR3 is TGTGCCAGCAGCACCGACAGGGCTCCGGAGACCCAGTACTTC.

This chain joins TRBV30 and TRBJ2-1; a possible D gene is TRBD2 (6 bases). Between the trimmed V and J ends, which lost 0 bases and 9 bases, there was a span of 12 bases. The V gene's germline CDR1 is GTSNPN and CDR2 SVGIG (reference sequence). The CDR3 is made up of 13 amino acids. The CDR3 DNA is TGTGCCTGGAGTGTACTTGGGGGAGGTGAGCAGTTCTTC. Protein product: CAWSVLGGGEQFF.

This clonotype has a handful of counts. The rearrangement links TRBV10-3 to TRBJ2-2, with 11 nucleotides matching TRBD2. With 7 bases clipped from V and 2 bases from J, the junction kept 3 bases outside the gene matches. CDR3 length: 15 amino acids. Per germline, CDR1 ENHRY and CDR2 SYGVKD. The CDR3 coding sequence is TGTGCCATCAAGGGGACTAGCGGAAACACCGGGGAGCTGTTTTTT. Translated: CAIKGTSGNTGELFF.

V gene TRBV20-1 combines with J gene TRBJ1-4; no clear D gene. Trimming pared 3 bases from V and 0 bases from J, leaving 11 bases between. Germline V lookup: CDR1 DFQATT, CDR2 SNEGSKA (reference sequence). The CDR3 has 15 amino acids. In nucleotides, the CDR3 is TGCAGTGCTAGCTGGACGGGAACAACTAATGAAAAACTGTTTTTT. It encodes CSASWTGTTNEKLFF.

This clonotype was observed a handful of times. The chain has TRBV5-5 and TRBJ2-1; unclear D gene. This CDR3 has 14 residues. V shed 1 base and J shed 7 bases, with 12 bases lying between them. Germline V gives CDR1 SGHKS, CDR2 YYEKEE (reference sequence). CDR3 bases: TGTGCCAGCAGCTTGCTGACTGGCGGTAATGAGCAGTTCTTC. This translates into CASSLLTGGNEQFF.

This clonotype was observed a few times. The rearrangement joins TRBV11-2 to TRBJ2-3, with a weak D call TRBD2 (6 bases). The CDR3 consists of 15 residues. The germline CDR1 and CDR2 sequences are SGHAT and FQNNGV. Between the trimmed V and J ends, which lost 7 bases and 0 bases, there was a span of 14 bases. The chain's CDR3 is CASTSWGLSTDTQYF. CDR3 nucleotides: TGTGCCAGCACCTCCTGGGGACTTAGCACAGATACGCAGTATTTT.